Listed here are 15 T cell receptor beta chains from one sample, sequenced in a study of cytomegalovirus exposure and HLA in healthy donors. Here immunoSEQ multiplex PCR was the method, and the copy in TCRdb shows in-frame clones only, minus some. The table has roughly 150,000 clones, about 88% seen once. Material for sequencing was PBMCs. The receptors originated from a woman aged 18-29 years in good health and CMV-seropositive.

This sequence joins TRBV30 and TRBJ1-5; D is unresolved. Trimming removed 5 bases from V and 2 bases from J, with 22 bases in between. Per the germline V gene, CDR1 is GTSNPN and CDR2 is SVGIG (reference sequence). This CDR3 is 17 amino acids long. This chain's CDR3 is CAWGKEGWVRGNQPQHF. The CDR3, as DNA: TGTGCCTGGGGAAAGGAGGGATGGGTCAGAGGCAATCAGCCCCAGCATTTT.

The V gene is TRBV19, the J gene TRBJ1-2, with 9 nucleotides matching TRBD1. CDR1 and CDR2 from the germline V gene are LNHDA and SQIVND (reference sequence). This CDR3 is built from 15 residues. The V segment lost 6 bases and the J segment 4 bases; nucleotides outside the gene matches: 9. In DNA form, the CDR3 reads TGTGCCAGTAGAAGTTACAGGGGGCGTTTCTATGGCTACACCTTC. This gives the protein CASRSYRGRFYGYTF.

The gene calls are TRBV6-5 and TRBJ2-7, with D possibly being TRBD1 (6 bases). V was trimmed by 5 bases and J by 3 bases, leaving 11 bases between them. Germline V gene data show CDR1 as MNHEY and CDR2 as SVGAGI. This CDR3 comprises 13 residues. The CDR3 sequence: CASSRDKNYEQYF. Written as DNA, the CDR3 is TGTGCCAGCAGTCGGGACAAGAACTACGAGCAGTACTTC.

The rearrangement links TRBV5-1 to TRBJ2-3; 13 bases fit TRBD2. V was clipped by 3 bases and J by 1 base; unmatched bases: 8. The CDR3 spans 18 residues. Germline lookup yields CDR1 SGHRS and CDR2 YFSETQ. The CDR3 region has the DNA TGCGCCAGCAGCTCGGGCGGACTAGCGGGAGTAGGCACAGATACGCAGTATTTT. Residues: CASSSGGLAGVGTDTQYF.

The table lists this clone with a few counts. The chain employs TRBV18 and TRBJ2-2; maybe TRBD1 (7 bases). Germline CDR1 and CDR2: KGHSH and LQKENI. Trimming removed 6 bases from V and 4 bases from J, with 12 bases in between. The CDR3 totals 14 residues. The CDR3 nucleotides are TGTGCCAGCTCGCGACAGGGAGGCACCGGGGAGCTGTTTTTT. This codes for CASSRQGGTGELFF.

The chain joins TRBV18 to TRBJ2-7, with a possible D match to TRBD1 (6 bases). Germline loops: CDR1 KGHSH, CDR2 LQKENI. The CDR3 sequence is 15 residues long. V was clipped by 5 bases and J by 0 bases, with 14 bases between them. CDR3 region: CASSTLPDSSYEQYF. CDR3 nucleotide sequence: TGTGCCAGCTCAACATTGCCGGACAGCTCCTACGAGCAGTACTTC.

The chain is built from TRBV11-2 and TRBJ1-4; 9 positions match TRBD1. In germline, CDR1 is SGHAT, CDR2 FQNNGV. Losses at the gene ends were 6 bases for V and 8 bases for J; bases not matched to a gene: 7. The CDR3 length is 14 residues. CDR3 DNA: TGTGCCAGCAGTCCCGGGACAGGGCAGGAAAAACTGTTTTTT. Protein sequence: CASSPGTGQEKLFF.

This rearrangement joins TRBV7-8 to TRBJ1-1, with D possibly TRBD1 on 5 matching bases. V gave up 4 bases and J gave up 5 bases, with 20 bases separating them. The germline V gene has CDR1 SGHVS and CDR2 FQNEAQ. CDR3 length: 16 residues. The CDR3 bases are TGTGCCAGCAGCTCCCCGGCGGGCGGTGGGGGGACTGAAGCTTTCTTT. It yields the protein CASSSPAGGGGTEAFF.

The V gene is TRBV6-6, the J gene TRBJ1-2; possible D gene TRBD1, 5 bases. The germline CDR1 and CDR2 sequences are MNHNY and SVGAGI (reference sequence). Deletions cut 5 bases from V and 8 bases from J, with 9 bases between. CDR3 length: 11 amino acids. CDR3 region: CASSTSGGYTF. The CDR3 DNA sequence: TGTGCCAGCAGTACCTCAGGGGGCTACACCTTC.

This clone showed up just a few times. The chain combines TRBV19 with TRBJ2-7; a weak D match, TRBD1 (5 bases). Germline V gene lookup returns CDR1 LNHDA and CDR2 SQIVND (reference sequence). The V end was cut by 6 bases, the J end by 4 bases, with 13 bases between. CDR3 size: 13 residues. For the CDR3, the DNA is TGTGCCAGTAGCCCAGGACACCCTTACGAGCAGTACTTC. It encodes CASSPGHPYEQYF.

The chain recombines TRBV7-2 with TRBJ2-2, with 11 bases that match TRBD2. CDR1 and CDR2 (germline): SGHTA, FQGNSA. V gave up 2 bases and J gave up 7 bases; unmatched junction bases: 6. This CDR3 contains 16 residues. The CDR3 DNA reads as TGTGCCAGCAGCTTAACTAGCGGGAGTATCGGCGGGGAGCTGTTTTTT. It encodes CASSLTSGSIGGELFF.

The chain couples TRBV5-1 to TRBJ2-5; 7 bases line up with TRBD2. The CDR3 spans 16 residues. Germline V gene lookup returns CDR1 SGHRS and CDR2 YFSETQ. Trimming at V came to 0 bases and at J to 2 bases, leaving 7 bases not matched to a gene. The CDR3 loop reads CASSLAARTSQETQYF. In DNA, the CDR3 is TGCGCCAGCAGCTTGGCCGCTAGGACTAGTCAAGAGACCCAGTACTTC. The full variable domain, its missing parts supplied by reference TRBV5-1 and TRBJ2-5, is KAGVTQTPRYLIKTRGQQVTLSCSPISGHRSVSWYQQTPGQGLQFLFEYFSETQRNKGNFPGRFSGRQFSNSRSEMNVSTLELGDSALYLCASSLAARTSQETQYFGPGTRLLVL.

This chain links TRBV5-1 with TRBJ1-1; D perhaps matches TRBD1 (6 bases). Looked up from germline, CDR1 is SGHRS and CDR2 is YFSETQ. Trimming removed 0 bases at V and 4 bases at J, with 16 bases between. The CDR3 extends over 16 amino acids. The CDR3 reads CASSLALQGGSTEAFF. The CDR3 nucleotides are TGCGCCAGCAGCTTGGCCCTACAGGGAGGGTCCACTGAAGCTTTCTTT.

V and J are TRBV2 and TRBJ2-7, with 7 bases aligning to TRBD1. The V gene end was trimmed by 0 bases and the J gene end by 7 bases; junction bases not matched to a gene: 12. The CDR3 length is 16 residues. Looked up from germline, CDR1 is SNHLY and CDR2 is FYNNEI. CDR3 sequence (DNA): TGTGCCAGCAGTGAAGCACGTCGGAACAGGGGAAGGGAGCAGTACTTC. The encoded protein is CASSEARRNRGREQYF.

The chain combines TRBV11-3 with TRBJ2-5; D is ambiguous. Trimming left V 7 bases short and J 1 base short, with 13 bases between. The CDR3 is 14 amino acids. Germline values: CDR1 SGHNT, CDR2 YENEEA. The chain's CDR3 is CASNSPGSQETQYF. CDR3 bases: TGTGCCAGCAACTCGCCCGGGTCCCAAGAGACCCAGTACTTC.